The 4 T cell receptor beta chains given below trace back to one sample, sequenced in a study of T cells after yellow fever vaccination. TCRdb analysed the 5' RACE reads with MiXCR anew, one entry per CDR3 protein. The data contain hundreds of thousands of distinct CDR3 sequences, under 20% of them singletons. Sequenced material: PBMCs, taken before the yellow fever booster vaccination. These receptor sequences come from a man aged 18 to 35 who received the YFV17D yellow fever vaccine.

This clonotype was counted at least ten times. J is TRBJ1-5 and V is TRBV7-8; D uncertain. Per germline, CDR1 SGHVS and CDR2 FQNEAQ. The V gene lost 4 bases and the J gene lost 4 bases, with 14 bases spanning the gap. This CDR3 spans 15 amino acids. The CDR3 sequence: CASSSYDPGNQPQHF. The CDR3 bases are TGTGCCAGCAGCTCCTACGACCCCGGGAATCAGCCCCAGCATTTT.

The CDR3 region has the DNA TGCAGCGTCGGACAGGGCACAGATACGCAGTATTTT. Its protein product is CSVGQGTDTQYF. This chain joins TRBV29-1 and TRBJ2-3, with 7 positions matching TRBD1. In germline, CDR1 is SQVTM, CDR2 ANQGSEA. Unmatched junction bases numbered 1, after V lost 6 bases and J lost 1 base. The CDR3 covers 12 residues.

The chain links TRBV7-2 to TRBJ2-1; weak D call: TRBD2 (6 bases). Germline CDR1 SGHTA, CDR2 FQGNSA. The CDR3 extends over 15 amino acids. With 5 bases removed from V and 4 bases from J, the gap between germline ends came to 15 bases. The CDR3 coding sequence is TGTGCCAGCAGCACCGGGACTTGGGCATACAATGAGCAGTTCTTC. It encodes CASSTGTWAYNEQFF.

In this sample, this clonotype turned up a few times. The chain recombines TRBV12-5 with TRBJ1-4; D possibly corresponds to TRBD1 (6 bases). Germline assignment: CDR1 LGHNT and CDR2 FRNRAP. Trimming removed 3 bases at V and 5 bases at J, with 19 bases between. The CDR3 runs 17 residues. The CDR3 coding sequence is TGTGCTAGTGGTTTCCTCCTCCGGGGGCGGACGAATGAAAAACTGTTTTTT. Translation gives CASGFLLRGRTNEKLFF.